The entry below describes one T cell receptor (beta chain). Sequencing used immunoSEQ multiplex PCR; TCRdb keeps in-frame clones, though not all of them. The sample records 120,000 to 150,000 clones, approximately 88% being singletons. This sample is drawn from a study of blood T cell repertoires in COVID-19. Background on the study: Some COVID-19 samples were acute and others convalescent; all came from the United States, Italy and Spain.

The germline CDR1 and CDR2 sequences are SGHTA and FQGTGA. This CDR3 comprises 14 residues. V was trimmed by 2 bases and J by 2 bases, leaving 8 bases between them. The specimen sequenced was peripheral blood. This TCR was recovered from a woman aged 45 to 65 with acute or convalescent COVID-19. The chain joins TRBV7-3 to TRBJ2-3; D might be TRBD2 (6 bases). The CDR3 region has the DNA TGTGCCAGCAGCTTAGGGACTGACACAGATACGCAGTATTTT. The encoded protein is CASSLGTDTDTQYF.